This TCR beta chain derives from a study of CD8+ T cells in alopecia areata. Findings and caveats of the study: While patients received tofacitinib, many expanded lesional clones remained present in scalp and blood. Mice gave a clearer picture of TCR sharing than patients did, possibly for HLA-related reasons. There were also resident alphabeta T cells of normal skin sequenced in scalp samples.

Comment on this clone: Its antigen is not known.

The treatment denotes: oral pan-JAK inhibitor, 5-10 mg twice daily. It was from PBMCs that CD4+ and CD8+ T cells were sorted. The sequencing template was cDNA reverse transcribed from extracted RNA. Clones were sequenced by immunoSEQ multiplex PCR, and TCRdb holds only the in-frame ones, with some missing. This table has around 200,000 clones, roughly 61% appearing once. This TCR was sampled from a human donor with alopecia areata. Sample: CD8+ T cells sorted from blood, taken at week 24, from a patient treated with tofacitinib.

This CDR3 reads CATSSGRGASNEQFF. CDR3 sequence (DNA): TGTGCCACCAGCAGTGGTCGGGGGGCTTCTAATGAGCAGTTCTTC. This rearrangement joins TRBV15 to TRBJ2-1, with a weak D call TRBD2 (7 bases). Germline CDR1 is LNHNV and CDR2 is YYDKDF (reference sequence). The CDR3 covers 15 residues. The germline V and J ends were trimmed by 3 bases and 7 bases, with 16 bases remaining between them. The variable domain in full, with the rest retrieved from reference TRBV15 and TRBJ2-1, is DAMVIQNPRYQVTQFGKPVTLSCSQTLNHNVMYWYQQKSSQAPKLLFHYYDKDFNNEADTPDNFQSRRPNTSFCFLDIRSPGLGDTAMYLCATSSGRGASNEQFFGPGTRLTVL.